The rows below give T cell receptor beta chains drawn from one sample of a study of blood T cell repertoires in COVID-19. Sequenced by immunoSEQ multiplex PCR; TCRdb stores in-frame clones only, minus some. The sample carries more than 300,000 clones, roughly four fifths recorded once. The sequencing sample was made of PBMCs or T cells enriched from blood (not recorded which). These receptors were taken from a woman aged 50 to 60 who had recovered from COVID-19. The CDR3 runs from the conserved cysteine through the conserved F or W. The D gene is left open where the match is weak. Not all rows give a size; the values are once, few, many and, for expanded clones, a class.

V gene	clone size	J gene	D gene	CDR3 DNA	CDR3 protein
TRBV5-5	-	TRBJ1-1	-	TGTGCCAGCAGCCCCCCCTGGGCGGGGCCCACTGAAGCTTTCTTT	CASSPPWAGPTEAFF
TRBV9	once	TRBJ2-6	-	TGTGCCAGCAGCGCCGAGATACCCCCCGCTGGGGCCAACGTCCTGACTTTC	CASSAEIPPAGANVLTF
TRBV7-2	-	TRBJ2-1	-	TGTGCCAGCAGCTTAGGAGGGAGCAATGAGCAGTTCTTC	CASSLGGSNEQFF
TRBV7-2	-	TRBJ1-1	-	TGTGCCAGCAGCTTGTTTGGCAGGGTGATGAACACTGAAGCTTTCTTT	CASSLFGRVMNTEAFF
TRBV30	-	TRBJ2-5	-	TGTGCCTGGAGAAGGTGGGAGGACTTGGGGGAGACCCAGTACTTC	CAWRRWEDLGETQYF
TRBV7-3	-	TRBJ1-3	-	TGTGCCAGCAGCTTTGCGCGGGGGAACTTCTCTGGAAACACCATATATTTT	CASSFARGNFSGNTIYF
TRBV19	-	TRBJ2-1	TRBD2	TGTGCCAGTAGTATAGGGGCGGGAGGGCCCTACAATGAGCAGTTCTTC	CASSIGAGGPYNEQFF
TRBV2	-	TRBJ1-4	-	TGTGCCAGCAGCAAGAAGCGGGTTGAAAAACTGTTTTTT	CASSKKRVEKLFF
TRBV6-5	-	TRBJ1-2	-	TGTGCCAGCACCCAAGTCGGAGGGGACGGCTACACCTTC	CASTQVGGDGYTF
TRBV30	-	TRBJ2-1	-	TGTGCCTGGAGTGTTGGCGCCCGGAGCTCCTACAATGAGCAGTTCTTC	CAWSVGARSSYNEQFF
TRBV4-3	-	TRBJ2-7	-	TGCGCCAGCAGCCAGGGTACAGGGTTAGGGCAGTACTTC	CASSQGTGLGQYF
TRBV4-2	-	TRBJ2-2	TRBD2	TGTGCCAGCAGCCAAGATCTGGGGGGGACCTTCACCGGGGAGCTGTTTTTT	CASSQDLGGTFTGELFF
TRBV4-3	few	TRBJ1-2	-	TGCGCCAGCAGCCAAGAGACTTTTACGGGAAGCTACACCTTC	CASSQETFTGSYTF
TRBV29-1	once	TRBJ1-1	TRBD1	TGCAGCGCCATACGGACAGGGATGAACACTGAAGCTTTCTTT	CSAIRTGMNTEAFF
TRBV7-2	-	TRBJ1-6	TRBD1	TGTGCCAGCAGCCAACAGGGGAAGTCACCCCTCCACTTT	CASSQQGKSPLHF
TRBV6-5	-	TRBJ1-4	TRBD1	TGTGCCAGCCAGGGACAGATTAATGAAAAACTGTTTTTT	CASQGQINEKLFF
TRBV7-2	-	TRBJ1-2	TRBD1	TGTGCCAGCAGCTTAGGAGGCAGGGGGCGGATAGGCACCTTC	CASSLGGRGRIGTF
TRBV5-5	-	TRBJ1-1	-	TGTGCCAGCAGCTTGTCGCCAGGGTTAGGGAACACTGAAGCTTTCTTT	CASSLSPGLGNTEAFF
TRBV9	-	TRBJ1-1	TRBD1	TGTGCCAGCAGCGCGGGGACAGGTTGGGACACTGAAGCTTTCTTT	CASSAGTGWDTEAFF
TRBV9	-	TRBJ1-2	TRBD1	TGTGCCAGCAGCGTAGGGACAGGCACGGACTATGGCTACACCTTC	CASSVGTGTDYGYTF
TRBV11-2	-	TRBJ1-1	-	TGTGCCAGCAGCTTAGATAGGAGGGCTGAAGCTTTCTTT	CASSLDRRAEAFF
TRBV11-2	-	TRBJ1-1	-	TGTGCCAGCAGCCCCCCTCTCATGCTGAACAGTCTTGAAGCTTTCTTT	CASSPPLMLNSLEAFF
TRBV18	-	TRBJ1-6	TRBD1	TGTGCCAGCTCACCAGGGACAGGGAACAATTCACCCCTCCACTTT	CASSPGTGNNSPLHF
TRBV19	-	TRBJ1-5	-	TGTGCCAACCACAGGGCTAGCAATCAGCCCCAGCATTTT	CANHRASNQPQHF
TRBV24-1	-	TRBJ2-7	-	TGTGCCACCAGTGATTCCCGAGACAGACCCTACGAGCAGTACTTC	CATSDSRDRPYEQYF
TRBV7-8	-	TRBJ1-2	TRBD1	TGTGCCAGCAGCTCCGGACAGGGGGTAGACTATGGCTACACCTTC	CASSSGQGVDYGYTF
TRBV7-9	-	TRBJ1-1	-	TGTGCCAGCAGCTTACAGGGTACGATGAACACTGAAGCTTTCTTT	CASSLQGTMNTEAFF
TRBV5-1	-	TRBJ2-6	TRBD1	TGCGCCAGCAGCTTGGATTGGGCAGGGGGCGTCGGATTAGGGGCCAACGTCCTGACTTTC	CASSLDWAGGVGLGANVLTF
TRBV5-1	-	TRBJ1-1	TRBD1	TGCGCCAGCAGCTTGGGGGACAGCCCGACTGAAGCTTTCTTT	CASSLGDSPTEAFF
TRBV5-4	-	TRBJ1-5	-	TGTGCCAGCAGTCCAGGGGTGGGCCAGCCCCAGCATTTT	CASSPGVGQPQHF
TRBV6-5	-	TRBJ2-5	TRBD1	TGTGCCAGCAGTTACCACGGACAGGGTCAAGAGACCCAGTACTTC	CASSYHGQGQETQYF
TRBV9	-	TRBJ1-5	-	TGTGCCAGCAGTCCCCATGAGCAGGTGGATCAGCCCCAGCATTTT	CASSPHEQVDQPQHF
TRBV6-5	-	TRBJ2-7	TRBD1	TGTGCCAGCACCGGACAGGCGTCTTCCGGGGAGCAGTACTTC	CASTGQASSGEQYF
TRBV27	-	TRBJ2-3	TRBD1	TGTGCCAGCAGTTGGACAGGGGGGTTCAGCACAGATACGCAGTATTTT	CASSWTGGFSTDTQYF
TRBV30	-	TRBJ1-6	-	TGTGCCTGGAGTTTGGGGCTCTCCTATAATTCACCCCTCCACTTT	CAWSLGLSYNSPLHF
TRBV30	-	TRBJ1-2	-	TGTGCCTGGAGTGTACCCGGGGGAACCAACTATGGCTACACCTTC	CAWSVPGGTNYGYTF
TRBV29-1	-	TRBJ1-2	TRBD1	TGCAGCGTCGCCGGGACAGGGGGCAACTATGGCTACACCTTC	CSVAGTGGNYGYTF
TRBV4-2	-	TRBJ1-5	-	TGTGCCAGCAGCCAAATGACAGGAGATCAGCCCCAGCATTTT	CASSQMTGDQPQHF
TRBV30	few	TRBJ1-2	TRBD1	TGTGCCTGGAGTGTTTCCCCGGGACAGGGCCCTGGCTACACCTTC	CAWSVSPGQGPGYTF
TRBV19	few	TRBJ1-2	TRBD1	TGTGCCAGTAGTATAGTCGGCAGGGGGTATGGCTACACCTTC	CASSIVGRGYGYTF
TRBV28	-	TRBJ1-2	TRBD1	TGTGCCAGCAGGCACCCAGGGGGCGGCTACACCTTC	CASRHPGGGYTF
TRBV7-8	-	TRBJ1-5	-	TGTGCCAGCAGCTTAGAGGGGTTGAGCAATCAGCCCCAGCATTTT	CASSLEGLSNQPQHF
TRBV14	-	TRBJ1-2	-	TGTGCCAGCAGCCGAGGCGCCGGGTACTATGGCTACACCTTC	CASSRGAGYYGYTF
TRBV30	-	TRBJ2-7	-	TGTGCCTGGAGCGCGGACTACGAGCAGTACTTC	CAWSADYEQYF
TRBV20-1	-	TRBJ1-2	TRBD1	TGCAGTGCTAGTCGATCCCAGGGGGCCGGTGGCTACACCTTC	CSASRSQGAGGYTF
TRBV1	-	TRBJ1-1	-	TGCACCAGCAGACCCCGGGGACAGGGGTTGAGAGAAGCTTTCTTT	CTSRPRGQGLREAFF
TRBV6-5	few	TRBJ1-2	TRBD1	TGTGCCAGCAGTTGGACAGGGGATTACTATGGCTACACCTTC	CASSWTGDYYGYTF